A selection of T cell receptor beta chains follows, all from one sample in a study of blood T cell repertoires in COVID-19. Clones were read by immunoSEQ multiplex PCR, and TCRdb kept only the in-frame ones, dropping some. The data show about 260,000 clones, with just under 90% seen just once and roughly 3.9% held by the top ten. Sequenced sample: peripheral blood. These TCRs come from a woman in her thirties or forties with acute or convalescent COVID-19. Both conserved end residues are part of each CDR3. Each record gives: CDR3 DNA, CDR3 protein, J gene, V gene, D gene, clone size. The D gene is left open where the match is weak. Clone size appears in some rows only: once, few, many, or a class for an expanded clone.

TGTGCCAGCAGCGGAGACGGGCAGGGTCACAACACTGAAGCTTTCTTT | CASSGDGQGHNTEAFF | TRBJ1-1 | TRBV7-9 | NA | NA
TGTGCCAGCAGCCAGGGGGGGGGCATGCCAGAGACCCAGTACTTC | CASSQGGGMPETQYF | TRBJ2-5 | TRBV3-1/TRBV3-2 | NA | NA
TGCGCCAGCAGCTCTTTAGCGGGGGGCGGCACAGATACGCAGTATTTT | CASSSLAGGGTDTQYF | TRBJ2-3 | TRBV5-1 | TRBD2 | NA
TGCGCCAGCAGCTTTAGGGGAGGCCAATTAGAGGAGACCCAGTACTTC | CASSFRGGQLEETQYF | TRBJ2-5 | TRBV5-1 | NA | NA
TGTGCCAGCAGTCTCACAGGGGGACGGACCATCTATAATTCACCCCTCCACTTT | CASSLTGGRTIYNSPLHF | TRBJ1-6 | TRBV2 | TRBD1 | NA
TGTGCCAGCAGTGTCGCTGGGGGGGACAGGGGCAGGGGCTACACCTTC | CASSVAGGDRGRGYTF | TRBJ1-2 | TRBV25-1 | TRBD1 | NA
TGTGCCAGTGCGGCTGGGACTGAAGCTTTCTTT | CASAAGTEAFF | TRBJ1-1 | TRBV19 | NA | NA
TGTGCCAGCAGTTACCAGGGGACAGGGCGGGAAAAACTGTTTTTT | CASSYQGTGREKLFF | TRBJ1-4 | TRBV6-2/TRBV6-3 | TRBD1 | NA
TGTGCCAGCAGCCGCCGTATACTAGCGGGGGCCGGGGAGCTGTTTTTT | CASSRRILAGAGELFF | TRBJ2-2 | TRBV7-6 | TRBD2 | NA
TGTGCCAGCAGACTGGGGTGGGGGCTTGGTGAGACCCAGTACTTC | CASRLGWGLGETQYF | TRBJ2-5 | TRBV5-6 | NA | NA
TGTGCCAGCAGTTACTCGAGAATGGACACGCCCTATGGCTACACCTTC | CASSYSRMDTPYGYTF | TRBJ1-2 | TRBV6-5 | NA | NA
TGTGCCAGCAGCCCACCGGGACTATTGGAGACCCAGTACTTC | CASSPPGLLETQYF | TRBJ2-5 | TRBV7-3 | TRBD2 | once
TGTGCCAGCAGTCCCAATACGCGGGTGAACACTGAAGCTTTCTTT | CASSPNTRVNTEAFF | TRBJ1-1 | TRBV6-5 | NA | NA
TGTGCCAGCAGCCAAGGAACAGGAGACCGGAACACTGAAGCTTTCTTT | CASSQGTGDRNTEAFF | TRBJ1-1 | TRBV3-1/TRBV3-2 | NA | once
TGTGCCAGCAGCCTAGGGAGCGGAGACACTGAAGCTTTCTTT | CASSLGSGDTEAFF | TRBJ1-1 | TRBV7-9 | NA | once
TGTGCCACCAGTGATCTTGGGACAGGGACACAAGAGACCCAGTACTTC | CATSDLGTGTQETQYF | TRBJ2-5 | TRBV24-1 | TRBD1 | NA
TGTGCCAGTACCATGTATGAGGGGAACACTGAAGCTTTCTTT | CASTMYEGNTEAFF | TRBJ1-1 | TRBV19 | NA | NA
TGTGCTAGTGGTTTGGTACTAAGGACAGGGAGCAATCAGCCCCAGCATTTT | CASGLVLRTGSNQPQHF | TRBJ1-5 | TRBV12-5 | TRBD1 | NA
TGTGCCAGCTCACCGCGCGCACAGACAGGGAGAGAGACCCAGTACTTC | CASSPRAQTGRETQYF | TRBJ2-5 | TRBV18 | TRBD1 | NA
TGTGCCAGCAGTACGATACAGGGCCGTTTAGGGAGCTACACCTTC | CASSTIQGRLGSYTF | TRBJ1-2 | TRBV6-5 | NA | NA
TGTGCCACACGGGACAGCAAAAACATTCAGTACTTC | CATRDSKNIQYF | TRBJ2-4 | TRBV2 | TRBD1 | NA
TGTGCCAGCAGCTTCTGGGACAGGAGCAATCAGCCCCAGCATTTT | CASSFWDRSNQPQHF | TRBJ1-5 | TRBV5-6 | TRBD1 | NA
TGCAGCGTACCAGACAGGGATGTAAACACCGGGGAGCTGTTTTTT | CSVPDRDVNTGELFF | TRBJ2-2 | TRBV29-1 | TRBD1 | NA
TGTGCCAGCTGCACTAGCGGGGGGAGCACAGATACGCAGTATTTT | CASCTSGGSTDTQYF | TRBJ2-3 | TRBV18 | TRBD2 | NA
TGTGCCAGCTCCCCCCAAGGACAGGGGTTAACCCAGTACTTC | CASSPQGQGLTQYF | TRBJ2-5 | TRBV18 | TRBD1 | NA